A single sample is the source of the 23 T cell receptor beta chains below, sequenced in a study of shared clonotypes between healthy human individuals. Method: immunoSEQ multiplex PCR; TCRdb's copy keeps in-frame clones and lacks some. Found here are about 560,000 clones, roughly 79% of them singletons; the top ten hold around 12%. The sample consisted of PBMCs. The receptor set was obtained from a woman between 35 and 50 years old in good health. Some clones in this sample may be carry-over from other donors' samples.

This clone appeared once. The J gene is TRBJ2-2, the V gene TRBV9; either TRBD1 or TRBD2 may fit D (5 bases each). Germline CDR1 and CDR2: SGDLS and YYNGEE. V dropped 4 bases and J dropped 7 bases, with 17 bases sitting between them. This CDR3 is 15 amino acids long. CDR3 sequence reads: CASSSGTHGVGELFF. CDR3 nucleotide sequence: TGTGCCAGCAGCTCCGGGACGCACGGGGTCGGGGAGCTGTTTTTT.

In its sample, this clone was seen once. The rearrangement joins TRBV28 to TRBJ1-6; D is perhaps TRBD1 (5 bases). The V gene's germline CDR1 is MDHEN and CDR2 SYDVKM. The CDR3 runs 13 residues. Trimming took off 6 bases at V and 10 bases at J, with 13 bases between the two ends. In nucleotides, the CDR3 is TGTGCCAGCAGATCCGGACATACCTCACCCCTCCACTTT. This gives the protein CASRSGHTSPLHF.

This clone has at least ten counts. The CDR3 loop reads CASSIRLNTEAFF. The CDR3, as DNA: TGTGCCAGCAGTATACGACTGAACACTGAAGCTTTCTTT. The chain has TRBV6-4 and TRBJ1-1; D is unresolved. There are 13 residues in the CDR3. Germline V lookup: CDR1 MRHNA, CDR2 SNTAGT. V was cut by 5 bases and J by 0 bases, with 7 bases left in between.

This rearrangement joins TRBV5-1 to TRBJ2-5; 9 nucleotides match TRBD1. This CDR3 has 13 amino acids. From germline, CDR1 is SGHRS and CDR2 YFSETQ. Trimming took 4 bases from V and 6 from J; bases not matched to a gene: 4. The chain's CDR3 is CASSGTGLQTQYF. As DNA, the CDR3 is TGCGCCAGCAGCGGGACAGGGTTACAGACCCAGTACTTC.

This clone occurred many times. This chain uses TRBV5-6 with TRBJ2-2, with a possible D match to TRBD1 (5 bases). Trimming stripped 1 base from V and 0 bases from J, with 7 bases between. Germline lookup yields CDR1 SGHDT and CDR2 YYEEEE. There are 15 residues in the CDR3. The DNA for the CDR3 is TGTGCCAGCAGCTTGAGGACAACGAACACCGGGGAGCTGTTTTTT. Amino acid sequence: CASSLRTTNTGELFF.

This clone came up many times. This chain's CDR3 is CASSESVDRSYNEQFF. For the CDR3, the DNA is TGTGCCAGCAGTGAATCCGTCGATCGCTCCTACAATGAGCAGTTCTTC. J is TRBJ2-1 and V is TRBV6-4, with D hard to call. CDR1 and CDR2 (germline): MRHNA, SNTAGT. Trimming took off 3 bases at V and 0 bases at J, with 12 bases between the two ends. The CDR3 totals 16 residues.

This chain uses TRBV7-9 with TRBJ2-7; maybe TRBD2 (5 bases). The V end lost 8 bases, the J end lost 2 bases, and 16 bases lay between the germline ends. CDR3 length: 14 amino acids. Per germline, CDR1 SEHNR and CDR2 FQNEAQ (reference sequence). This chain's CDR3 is CASATSSTTYEQYF. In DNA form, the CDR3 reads TGTGCCAGCGCGACGTCTAGCACAACCTACGAGCAGTACTTC.

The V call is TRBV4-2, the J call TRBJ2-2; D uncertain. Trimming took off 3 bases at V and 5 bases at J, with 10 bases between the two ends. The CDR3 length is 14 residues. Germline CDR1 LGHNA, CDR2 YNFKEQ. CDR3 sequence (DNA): TGTGCCAGCAGCCAGAGTGAAACAACCGGGGAGCTGTTTTTT. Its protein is CASSQSETTGELFF.

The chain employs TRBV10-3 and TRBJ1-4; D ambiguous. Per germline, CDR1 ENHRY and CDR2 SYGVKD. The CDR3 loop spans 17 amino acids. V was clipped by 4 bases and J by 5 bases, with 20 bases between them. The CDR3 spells CAISVGKLWGRNEKLFF. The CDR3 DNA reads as TGTGCCATCAGTGTAGGTAAGTTATGGGGTCGGAATGAAAAACTGTTTTTT.

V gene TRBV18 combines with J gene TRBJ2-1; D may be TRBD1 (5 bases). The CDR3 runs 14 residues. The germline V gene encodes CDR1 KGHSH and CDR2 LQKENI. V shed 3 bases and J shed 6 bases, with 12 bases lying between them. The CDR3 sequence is CASSPKADTNEQFF. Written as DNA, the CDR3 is TGTGCCAGCTCACCCAAGGCGGACACCAATGAGCAGTTCTTC.

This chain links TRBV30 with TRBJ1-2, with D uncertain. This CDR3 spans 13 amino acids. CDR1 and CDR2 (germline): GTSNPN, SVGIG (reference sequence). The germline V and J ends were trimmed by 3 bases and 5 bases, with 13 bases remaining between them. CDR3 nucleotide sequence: TGTGCCTGGAGCGGAGGCAGAGCTTATGGCTACACCTTC. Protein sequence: CAWSGGRAYGYTF. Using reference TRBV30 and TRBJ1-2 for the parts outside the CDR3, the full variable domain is SQTIHQWPATLVQPVGSPLSLECTVEGTSNPNLYWYRQAAGRGLQLLFYSVGIGQISSEVPQNLSASRPQDRQFILSSKKLLLSDSGFYLCAWSGGRAYGYTFGSGTRLTVV.

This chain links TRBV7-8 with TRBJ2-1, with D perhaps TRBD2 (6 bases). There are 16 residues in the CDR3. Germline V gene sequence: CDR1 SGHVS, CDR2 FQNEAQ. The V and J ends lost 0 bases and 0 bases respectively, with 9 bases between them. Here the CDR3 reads CASSLASGHSYNEQFF. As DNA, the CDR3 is TGTGCCAGCAGCTTAGCTAGCGGCCACTCCTACAATGAGCAGTTCTTC. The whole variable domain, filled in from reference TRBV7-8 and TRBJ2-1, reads GAGVSQSPRYKVAKRGQDVALRCDPISGHVSLFWYQQALGQGPEFLTYFQNEAQLDKSGLPSDRFFAERPEGSVSTLKIQRTQQEDSAVYLCASSLASGHSYNEQFFGPGTRLTVL.

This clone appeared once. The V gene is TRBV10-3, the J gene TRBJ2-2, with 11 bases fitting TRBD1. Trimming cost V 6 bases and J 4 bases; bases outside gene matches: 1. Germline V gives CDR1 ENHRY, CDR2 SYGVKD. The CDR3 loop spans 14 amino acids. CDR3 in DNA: TGTGCCATCAGGGGGACAGGGGGCACCGGGGAGCTGTTTTTT. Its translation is CAIRGTGGTGELFF.

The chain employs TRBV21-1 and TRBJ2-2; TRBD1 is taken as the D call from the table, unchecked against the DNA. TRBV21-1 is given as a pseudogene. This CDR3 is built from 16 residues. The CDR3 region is CASSKAQGAGWEELFF. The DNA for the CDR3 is TGTGCCAGCAGCAAAGCGCAAGGGGCAGGGTGGGAGGAGCTGTTTTTT.

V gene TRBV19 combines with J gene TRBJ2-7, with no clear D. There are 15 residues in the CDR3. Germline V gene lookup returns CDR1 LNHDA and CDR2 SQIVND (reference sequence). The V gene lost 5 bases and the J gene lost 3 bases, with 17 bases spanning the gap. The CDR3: CASSPPGAYLYEQYF. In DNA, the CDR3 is TGTGCCAGTAGTCCACCAGGAGCCTACCTCTACGAGCAGTACTTC.

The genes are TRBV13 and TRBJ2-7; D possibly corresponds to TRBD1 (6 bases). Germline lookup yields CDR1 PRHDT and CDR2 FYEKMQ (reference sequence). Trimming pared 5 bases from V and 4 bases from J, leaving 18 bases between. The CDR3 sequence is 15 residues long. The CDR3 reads CASSETGTQHYEQYF. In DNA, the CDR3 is TGTGCCAGCAGCGAAACCGGGACACAGCATTACGAGCAGTACTTC.

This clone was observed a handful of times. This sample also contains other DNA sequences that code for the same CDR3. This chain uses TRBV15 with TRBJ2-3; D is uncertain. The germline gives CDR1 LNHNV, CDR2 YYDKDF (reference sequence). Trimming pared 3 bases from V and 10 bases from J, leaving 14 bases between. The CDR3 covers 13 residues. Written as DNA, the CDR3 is TGTGCCACCAGCAGGGATCAACGGTCGGCGCAGTATTTT. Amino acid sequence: CATSRDQRSAQYF.

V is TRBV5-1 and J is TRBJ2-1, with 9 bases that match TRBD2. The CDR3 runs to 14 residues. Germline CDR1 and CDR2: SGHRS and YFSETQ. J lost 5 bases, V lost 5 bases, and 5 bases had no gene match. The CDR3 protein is CASSSGSGHNEQFF. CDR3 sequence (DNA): TGCGCCAGCAGTAGCGGGAGCGGCCACAATGAGCAGTTCTTC. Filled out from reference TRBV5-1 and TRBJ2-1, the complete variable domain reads KAGVTQTPRYLIKTRGQQVTLSCSPISGHRSVSWYQQTPGQGLQFLFEYFSETQRNKGNFPGRFSGRQFSNSRSEMNVSTLELGDSALYLCASSSGSGHNEQFFGPGTRLTVL.

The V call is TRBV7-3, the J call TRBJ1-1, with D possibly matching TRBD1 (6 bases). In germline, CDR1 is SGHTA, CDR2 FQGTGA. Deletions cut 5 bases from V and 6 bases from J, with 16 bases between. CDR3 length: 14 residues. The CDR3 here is CASSDPSRGPEAFF. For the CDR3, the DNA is TGTGCCAGCAGCGACCCCTCCAGGGGACCTGAAGCTTTCTTT. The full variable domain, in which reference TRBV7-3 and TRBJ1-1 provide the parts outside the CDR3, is GAGVSQTPSNKVTEKGKYVELRCDPISGHTALYWYRQSLGQGPEFLIYFQGTGAADDSGLPNDRFFAVRPEGSVSTLKIQRTERGDSAVYLCASSDPSRGPEAFFGQGTRLTVV.

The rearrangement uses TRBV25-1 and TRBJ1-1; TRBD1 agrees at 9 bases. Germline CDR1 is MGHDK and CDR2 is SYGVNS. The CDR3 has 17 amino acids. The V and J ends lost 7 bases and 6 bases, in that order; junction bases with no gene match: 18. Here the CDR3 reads CASMTDRSRDRVSEAFF. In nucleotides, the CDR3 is TGTGCCAGCATGACAGATCGATCCCGGGACAGGGTGTCTGAAGCTTTCTTT.

The CDR3 DNA is TGTGCCAGCAGCGTAGAGGGACACCACTACAATGAGCAGTTCTTC. This translates into CASSVEGHHYNEQFF. The J gene is TRBJ2-1, the V gene TRBV9; possible D gene TRBD1, 6 bases. The CDR3 contains 15 residues. The V gene lost 0 bases and the J gene lost 3 bases, with 10 bases spanning the gap. Germline V lookup: CDR1 SGDLS, CDR2 YYNGEE.

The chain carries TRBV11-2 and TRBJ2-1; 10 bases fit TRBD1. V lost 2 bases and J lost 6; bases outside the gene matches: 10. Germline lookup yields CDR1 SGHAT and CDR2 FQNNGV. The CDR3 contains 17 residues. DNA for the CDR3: TGTGCCAGCAGCTTACCGGGACAGGGGCGGATGGGCAATGAGCAGTTCTTC. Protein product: CASSLPGQGRMGNEQFF.

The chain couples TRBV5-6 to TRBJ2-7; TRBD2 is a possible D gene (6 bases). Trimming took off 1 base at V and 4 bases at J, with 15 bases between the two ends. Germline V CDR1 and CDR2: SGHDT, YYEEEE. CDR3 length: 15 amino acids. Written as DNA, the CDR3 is TGTGCCAGCAGCTTGCGGAGCGGGTCCATTTACGAGCAGTACTTC. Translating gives CASSLRSGSIYEQYF.